The rows below give T cell receptor beta chains drawn from one sample of a study of Ad26.COV2.S vaccination and SARS-CoV-2 variants. Produced via immunoSEQ multiplex PCR; TCRdb's table is partial and in-frame only. The sample carries around 400,000 clones, about four fifths recorded once. This specimen was peripheral blood, taken in a trial of Ad26.COV2.S vaccine versus placebo. These receptors all come from a person between 18 and 65 years old who received the Ad26.COV2.S COVID-19 vaccine or a placebo. Both conserved end residues are part of each CDR3. D genes are given only for firm matches. Clone sizes are given selectively: once, few, many, or a class where the clone is expanded.

clone_size,v_call,j_call,d_call,cdr3_length,cdr3_nt,cdr3_aa
NA,TRBV5-6,TRBJ1-2,NA,12,TGTGCCAGCAGCTTTTCCCGGAATGAAGACACCTTC,CASSFSRNEDTF
few,TRBV6-6,TRBJ1-5,NA,14,TGTGCCAGCGCATACGTCCCCGAGACCCAGCCCCAGCATTTT,CASAYVPETQPQHF
few,TRBV10-3,TRBJ1-1,NA,14,TGTGCCATCAGGGCGAACAATTGGTACACTGAAGCTTTCTTT,CAIRANNWYTEAFF
once,TRBV6-5,TRBJ1-2,NA,15,TGTGCCAGCAGTCCCATTTTTTCCGGGGGAGGAGGCTACACCTTC,CASSPIFSGGGGYTF
NA,TRBV19,TRBJ1-5,NA,13,TGTGCCAGTAGTTATCTTTCATACCAGCCCCAGCATTTT,CASSYLSYQPQHF
NA,TRBV2,TRBJ1-3,NA,14,TGTGCCAGCAGTCTCGAAACGTCTGGAAACACCATATATTTT,CASSLETSGNTIYF
NA,TRBV6-1,TRBJ2-7,NA,14,TGTGCCAGCAGTGAGGTGGGGACACTCTACGAGCAGTACTTC,CASSEVGTLYEQYF
NA,TRBV12-3/TRBV12-4,TRBJ1-2,NA,13,TGTGCCAGCACCTTGAGAAGGGCCGGTGGCTACACCTTC,CASTLRRAGGYTF
NA,TRBV7-2,TRBJ1-6,NA,19,TGTGCCAGCAGCTTAGTGTCGACGCAGGGCTTACTCTATAATTCACCCCTCCACTTT,CASSLVSTQGLLYNSPLHF
NA,TRBV5-1,TRBJ2-2,NA,15,TGCGCCAGCTACCCGGCGGCTCCTAACACCGGGGAGCTGTTTTTT,CASYPAAPNTGELFF
NA,TRBV5-1,TRBJ1-1,NA,14,TGCGCCAGCAGCTTCTTAGGGTGGAACACTGAAGCTTTCTTT,CASSFLGWNTEAFF
NA,TRBV5-6,TRBJ1-2,NA,13,TGTGCCAGCAGCTTGGGATGGGCAGGGGGCTACACCTTC,CASSLGWAGGYTF
NA,TRBV9,TRBJ2-1,NA,13,TGTGCCAGCAGCGAGGGACCGGACAATGAGCAGTTCTTC,CASSEGPDNEQFF
NA,TRBV11-2,TRBJ1-6,NA,15,TGTGCCAGCAGCCCGACGTGGGAGATGGATTCACCCCTCCACTTT,CASSPTWEMDSPLHF
NA,TRBV5-6,TRBJ1-4,NA,16,TGTGCCAGCAGCTTGGGTCCGACAGCAACTAATGAAAAACTGTTTTTT,CASSLGPTATNEKLFF
NA,TRBV5-3,TRBJ2-1,NA,16,TGTGCCAGAAGCTTGGGGGAGAGGCGACCCTACAATGAGCAGTTCTTC,CARSLGERRPYNEQFF
NA,TRBV6-5,TRBJ2-7,NA,12,TGTGCCAGCAGTTACAGGGCCTACGAGCAGTACTTC,CASSYRAYEQYF
NA,TRBV24-1,TRBJ2-3,NA,11,TGTGCCACCATGAGGCAAGATACGCAGTATTTT,CATMRQDTQYF
NA,TRBV5-3,TRBJ2-1,NA,12,TGTGCCAGAAGCATGGACTGCCCAGAGCAGTTCTTC,CARSMDCPEQFF
NA,TRBV2,TRBJ2-7,NA,16,TGTGCCAGCAGTCCTAATCTGGGCCCAACCCATTACGAGCAGTACTTC,CASSPNLGPTHYEQYF
NA,TRBV11-3,TRBJ2-1,NA,15,TGTGCCAGCAGCCCCAAATCTAGGGCCCACAATGAGCAGTTCTTC,CASSPKSRAHNEQFF
NA,TRBV7-9,TRBJ1-2,NA,13,TGTGCCAGCAGCTTAGAGAATTCGAATGGCTACACCTTC,CASSLENSNGYTF
NA,TRBV9,TRBJ2-3,TRBD2,17,TGTGCCAGCAGCTTCAGTCCAGCGGGAGGGAGCACAGATACGCAGTATTTT,CASSFSPAGGSTDTQYF
NA,TRBV30,TRBJ2-7,TRBD2,15,TGTGCCTGGAACCCATCTAGCGGGAGGGGTAACGAGCAGTACTTC,CAWNPSSGRGNEQYF
once,TRBV6-1,TRBJ1-1,NA,13,TGTGCCAGCAGTGAAGACAGGAACACTGAAGCTTTCTTT,CASSEDRNTEAFF
NA,TRBV18,TRBJ1-1,TRBD1,14,TGTGCCAGCTCACTGGGACAGAAAAACACTGAAGCTTTCTTT,CASSLGQKNTEAFF
NA,TRBV7-2,TRBJ1-2,NA,12,TGTGCCAGCAGCTTAGATATAGGGAGGCACACCTTC,CASSLDIGRHTF
NA,TRBV6-1,TRBJ2-1,NA,18,TGTGCCAGCAGTGAAGGCGAGGCCTTAAACCCCTCCTACAATGAGCAGTTCTTC,CASSEGEALNPSYNEQFF
few,TRBV11-2,TRBJ2-7,NA,11,TGTGCCAGCAGCTTAGTGTTCGAGCAGTACTTC,CASSLVFEQYF
once,TRBV10-3,TRBJ1-2,TRBD1,15,TGTGCCATCAGTGAAGCTGGGACAGGGAGCTATGGCTACACCTTC,CAISEAGTGSYGYTF
NA,TRBV6-2/TRBV6-3,TRBJ1-1,NA,13,TGTGCCAGCAGTTACGCTCGGTTCAATGAAGCTTTCTTT,CASSYARFNEAFF
NA,TRBV6-6,TRBJ2-1,NA,14,TGTGCCAGCAGTTCCCTCCGGGACTCAGAGGAGCAGTTCTTC,CASSSLRDSEEQFF
NA,TRBV30,TRBJ2-2,TRBD1,15,TGTGCCTGGAGTATGGGACAGGGTCGCACCGGGGAGCTGTTTTTT,CAWSMGQGRTGELFF
NA,TRBV5-1,TRBJ1-2,NA,15,TGCGCCAGCAGCCAGAGAGGGGAGCCGAGCTATGGCTACACCTTC,CASSQRGEPSYGYTF
NA,TRBV27,TRBJ1-2,TRBD1,14,TGTGCCAGCAGTTTTGGCCAGGGGGACTATGGCTACACCTTC,CASSFGQGDYGYTF
NA,TRBV4-2,TRBJ2-3,NA,14,TGTGCCAGCAGCCAAGAGCTCCACACAGATACGCAGTATTTT,CASSQELHTDTQYF
NA,TRBV30,TRBJ2-7,NA,12,TGTGCCTGGAGTGTGGGGGCCCACGAGCAGTACTTC,CAWSVGAHEQYF
many,TRBV6-6,TRBJ1-5,NA,14,TGTGCCAGCAGTTACCCAGGGGATAGTCAGCCCCAGCATTTT,CASSYPGDSQPQHF
once,TRBV7-3,TRBJ1-1,TRBD1,15,TGTGCCAGCAGCTTAAGCGGACAGGGGGTCACTGAAGCTTTCTTT,CASSLSGQGVTEAFF
NA,TRBV7-9,TRBJ2-3,NA,14,TGTGCCAGCGCTCGGGATTTAACATGGGATACGCAGTATTTT,CASARDLTWDTQYF
NA,TRBV15,TRBJ2-5,NA,17,TGTGCCACCAGCAGGACCACCGGGAGCCGAATTGTGGGGACCCAGTACTTC,CATSRTTGSRIVGTQYF
NA,TRBV13,TRBJ2-5,NA,16,TGTGCCAGCGCCCCTTGGTCAGGCCAGGCGCAAGAGACCCAGTACTTC,CASAPWSGQAQETQYF
NA,TRBV3-1/TRBV3-2,TRBJ1-2,TRBD1,15,TGTGCCAGCAGCCAATCTGTAAAGGGGGCTTTTGGCTACACCTTC,CASSQSVKGAFGYTF
NA,TRBV27,TRBJ1-6,TRBD1,16,TGTGCCACAGGCCGGGGACAGGGAACCTATAATTCACCCCTCCACTTT,CATGRGQGTYNSPLHF
few,TRBV25-1,TRBJ1-6,NA,13,TGTGCCAGCCGTCAGGGCAGAGGCTCACCCCTCCACTTT,CASRQGRGSPLHF